The TCR beta chain under discussion was sequenced for a study of human T cells and chemical hapten exposure. The CDR3 covers 15 residues. Germline CDR1 is DFQATT and CDR2 is SNEGSKA (reference sequence). The V and J ends lost 7 bases and 2 bases, in that order; junction bases with no gene match: 11. This clonotype has at least ten counts. One entry per CDR3 protein, called by TCRdb with MiXCR from the RACE reads. Of almost 35,000 distinct CDR3 sequences in the sample, around 10% were seen once. This sample's time point: pre-sensitization, week 0. The treatment is: therapeutic diphenylcyclopropenone sensitization with weekly scalp DPC. Total RNA came from unfractionated whole blood.

The receptor comes from a man in his fifties or sixties with alopecia areata. Some clones in this sample may be carry-over from other donors' samples. The source material was whole blood, sampled in connection with sensitization to the hapten diphenylcyclopropenone (DPC). The chain has TRBV20-1 and TRBJ2-7; 10 nucleotides line up with TRBD2. DNA of the CDR3: TGCAGTGTGCTAGCGGGAGCCACCCCCCCCTACGAGCAGTACTTC. Translating it yields CSVLAGATPPYEQYF.